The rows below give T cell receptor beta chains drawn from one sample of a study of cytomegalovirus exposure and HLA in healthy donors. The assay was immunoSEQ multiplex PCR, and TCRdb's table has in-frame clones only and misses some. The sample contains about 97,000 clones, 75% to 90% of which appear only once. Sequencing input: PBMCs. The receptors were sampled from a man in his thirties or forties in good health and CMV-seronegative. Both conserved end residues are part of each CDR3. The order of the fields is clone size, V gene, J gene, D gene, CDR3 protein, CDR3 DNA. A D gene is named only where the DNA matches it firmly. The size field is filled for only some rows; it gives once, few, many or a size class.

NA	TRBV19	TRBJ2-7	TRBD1	CASSTTGDEQYF	TGTGCCAGTAGTACCACAGGGGACGAGCAGTACTTC
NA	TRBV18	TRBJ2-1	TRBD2	CASSPGSSGSQFF	TGTGCCAGCTCACCCGGGAGTAGCGGGTCCCAGTTCTTC
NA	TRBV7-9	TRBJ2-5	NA	CASSSWGPQETQYF	TGTGCCAGCAGCTCTTGGGGGCCCCAAGAGACCCAGTACTTC
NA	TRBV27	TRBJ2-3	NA	CASSLYSRGTDTQYF	TGTGCCAGCAGTTTATATTCCAGGGGCACAGATACGCAGTATTTT
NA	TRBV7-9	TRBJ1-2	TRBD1	CASSFRPQGNYGYTF	TGTGCCAGCAGCTTTCGGCCACAGGGGAACTATGGCTACACCTTC
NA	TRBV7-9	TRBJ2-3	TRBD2	CASSSSLGLVPDTQYF	TGTGCCAGCAGCTCCAGCCTCGGACTAGTCCCCGATACGCAGTATTTT
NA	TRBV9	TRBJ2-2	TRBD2	CASSVPGTSGRQTTNTGELFF	TGTGCCAGCAGCGTACCCGGGACTAGCGGGAGACAAACGACAAACACCGGGGAGCTGTTTTTT
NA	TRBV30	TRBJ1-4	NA	CAWSATRVGGKLFF	TGTGCCTGGAGCGCCACCCGGGTCGGCGGAAAACTGTTTTTT
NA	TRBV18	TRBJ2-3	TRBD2	CASSQRLAGGPGSTDTQYF	TGTGCCAGCTCACAGCGACTAGCGGGAGGGCCGGGTAGCACAGATACGCAGTATTTT
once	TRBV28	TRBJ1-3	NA	CASSLWEGRSGNTIYF	TGTGCCAGCAGTTTATGGGAGGGACGCTCTGGAAACACCATATATTTT
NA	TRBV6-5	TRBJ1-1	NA	CATRRDTEAFF	TGTGCCACCCGGAGGGACACTGAAGCTTTCTTT
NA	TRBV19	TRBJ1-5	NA	CASMDRDSNQPQHF	TGTGCCAGTATGGACAGAGATAGCAATCAGCCCCAGCATTTT
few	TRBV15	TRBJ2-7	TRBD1	CATSRGKGTEPEQYF	TGTGCCACCAGCAGAGGAAAAGGGACAGAACCCGAGCAGTACTTC
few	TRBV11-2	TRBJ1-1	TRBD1	CASSSSTGRNTEAFF	TGTGCCAGCAGCTCGTCGACAGGGAGGAACACTGAAGCTTTCTTT
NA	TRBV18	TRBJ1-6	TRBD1	CASSTGDSPLHF	TGTGCCAGCTCGACAGGGGACTCACCCCTCCACTTT
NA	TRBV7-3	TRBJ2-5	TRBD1	CASSLRDRGLQETQYF	TGTGCCAGCAGCTTACGAGACAGGGGGCTACAAGAGACCCAGTACTTC
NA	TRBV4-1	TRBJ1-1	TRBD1	CASSRDRGNTEAFF	TGCGCCAGCAGCCGTGACAGGGGGAACACTGAAGCTTTCTTT
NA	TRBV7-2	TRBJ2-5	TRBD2	CASTPGGLAGGGGTQYF	TGTGCCAGCACCCCCGGTGGACTAGCGGGAGGAGGTGGGACCCAGTACTTC
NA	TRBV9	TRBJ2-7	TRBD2	CASSVKPGLDGEQYF	TGTGCCAGCAGCGTTAAACCGGGACTAGATGGCGAGCAGTACTTC
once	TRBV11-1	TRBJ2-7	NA	CASSEDSAQYF	TGTGCCAGCAGCGAGGACTCAGCACAGTACTTC
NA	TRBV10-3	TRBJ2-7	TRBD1	CAIGGTGAAYEQYF	TGTGCCATCGGGGGGACAGGGGCCGCCTACGAGCAGTACTTC
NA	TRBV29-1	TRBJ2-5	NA	CSVDRGTQETQYF	TGCAGCGTTGATAGGGGGACCCAAGAGACCCAGTACTTC
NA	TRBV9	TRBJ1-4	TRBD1	CASSSQGARRMELFF	TGTGCCAGCAGCTCACAGGGGGCAAGGCGGATGGAACTGTTTTTT
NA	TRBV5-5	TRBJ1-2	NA	CASNLLGVDYGYTF	TGTGCCAGCAACCTTCTAGGGGTCGACTATGGCTACACCTTC
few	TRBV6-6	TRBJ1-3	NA	CASSLDKPSGNTIYF	TGTGCCAGCAGCCTCGACAAGCCCTCTGGAAACACCATATATTTT
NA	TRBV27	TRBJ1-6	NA	CASSSLKRSLHF	TGTGCCAGCAGTTCGTTGAAGAGGTCCCTCCACTTT
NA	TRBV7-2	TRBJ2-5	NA	CASSLMSGNQETQYF	TGTGCCAGCAGCTTAATGTCAGGAAACCAAGAGACCCAGTACTTC
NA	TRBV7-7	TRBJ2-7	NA	CAIRNGQRYKAFF	TGTGCTATTAGGAACGGACAACGATATAAGGCTTTCTTC
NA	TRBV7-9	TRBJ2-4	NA	CASSLPGNVKNIQYF	TGTGCCAGCAGCCTTCCCGGGAATGTCAAAAACATTCAGTACTTC
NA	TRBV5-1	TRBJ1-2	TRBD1	CASSLEGQGHGYTF	TGCGCCAGCAGCTTGGAGGGACAGGGGCATGGCTACACCTTC
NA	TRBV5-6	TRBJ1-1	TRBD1	CASSSVPGQGRLTEAFF	TGTGCCAGCAGCTCAGTCCCGGGACAGGGGAGGTTGACTGAAGCTTTCTTT
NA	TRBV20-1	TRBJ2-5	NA	CSASQQETQYF	TGCAGTGCTAGTCAGCAAGAGACCCAGTACTTC
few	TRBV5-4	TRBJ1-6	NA	CASSLGGLYNSPLHF	TGTGCCAGCAGCTTGGGGGGGCTCTATAATTCACCCCTCCACTTT
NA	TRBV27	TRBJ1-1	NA	CASSLTELNTEAFF	TGTGCCAGCAGTCTGACGGAGTTGAACACTGAAGCTTTCTTT
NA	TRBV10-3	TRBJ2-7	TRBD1	CAIRPGTGASYEQYF	TGTGCCATCAGGCCGGGGACAGGGGCCTCCTACGAGCAGTACTTC
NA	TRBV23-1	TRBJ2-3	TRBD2	CASSQWRGGIGGDPSTDTQYF	TGCGCCAGCAGTCAATGGAGGGGCGGGATTGGGGGGGACCCTAGCACAGATACGCAGTATTTT
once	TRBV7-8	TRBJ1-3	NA	CASSLGRDSGNTIYF	TGTGCCAGCAGCTTAGGACGGGATTCTGGAAACACCATATATTTT
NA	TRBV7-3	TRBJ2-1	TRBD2	CASSLKGGLAGVREQFF	TGTGCCAGCAGCTTAAAGGGGGGACTAGCGGGAGTAAGGGAGCAGTTCTTC
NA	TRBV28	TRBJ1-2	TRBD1	CASSYAGQGALGYTF	TGTGCCAGCAGTTACGCGGGACAGGGGGCGTTAGGCTACACCTTC
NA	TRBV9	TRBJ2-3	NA	CASSVSGTDSTDTQYF	TGTGCCAGCAGCGTTTCAGGCACGGATAGCACAGATACGCAGTATTTT
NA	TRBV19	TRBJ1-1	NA	CASIRSRGGVNTEAFF	TGTGCCAGTATTAGATCTCGGGGAGGGGTGAACACTGAAGCTTTCTTT
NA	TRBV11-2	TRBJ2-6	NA	CASSFRSGANVLTF	TGTGCCAGCAGCTTTAGATCTGGGGCCAACGTCCTGACTTTC
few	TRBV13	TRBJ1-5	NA	CASSSQGLGNQPQHF	TGCGCCAGCAGCTCGCAGGGGTTAGGCAATCAGCCCCAGCATTTT
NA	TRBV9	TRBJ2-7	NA	CASSPNNQGNEQYF	TGTGCCAGCAGCCCAAACAATCAGGGTAACGAGCAGTACTTC
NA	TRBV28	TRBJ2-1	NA	CASHSGVYNEQFF	TGTGCCAGCCATTCGGGGGTCTACAATGAGCAGTTCTTC
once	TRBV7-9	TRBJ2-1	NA	CASSFGLDEQFF	TGTGCCAGCAGCTTCGGACTTGATGAGCAGTTCTTC
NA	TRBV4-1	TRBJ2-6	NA	CASSRQVNSGANVLTF	TGCGCCAGCAGCCGACAGGTAAACTCTGGGGCCAACGTCCTGACTTTC
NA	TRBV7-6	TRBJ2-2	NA	CASSLGGTGELFF	TGTGCCAGCAGCCTCGGCGGGACCGGGGAGCTGTTTTTT
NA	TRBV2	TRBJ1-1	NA	CASSEVQGDLGDTEAFF	TGTGCCAGCAGTGAAGTACAGGGAGACCTAGGAGACACTGAAGCTTTCTTT
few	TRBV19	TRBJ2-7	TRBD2	CASSVYSGSRNEQYF	TGTGCCAGTAGTGTCTACAGCGGGAGTAGGAACGAGCAGTACTTC
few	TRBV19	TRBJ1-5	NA	CASTQTEGYRNQPQHF	TGTGCCAGTACCCAGACGGAGGGCTACAGAAATCAGCCCCAGCATTTT
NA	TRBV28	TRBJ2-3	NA	CASSPRGTQYF	TGTGCCAGCAGCCCCCGGGGTACGCAGTATTTT
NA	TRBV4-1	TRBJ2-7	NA	CASSREDGGYEQYF	TGCGCCAGCAGCCGAGAGGACGGGGGCTACGAGCAGTACTTC
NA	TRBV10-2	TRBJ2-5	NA	CASSVAGQETQYF	TGCGCCAGCAGTGTGGCAGGTCAAGAGACCCAGTACTTC